The 7 T cell receptor beta chains below all came from one sample that was sequenced in a study of cytomegalovirus exposure and HLA in healthy donors. A multiplex PCR was run with 60 Vbeta primers and 13 Jbeta primers. The assay was immunoSEQ multiplex PCR, and TCRdb's table has in-frame clones only and misses some. The data contain about 70,000 clones, more than 80% of them singletons. The sample comprised PBMCs. All receptors derive from a woman in her 30s in good health and CMV-seronegative.

A remark on this clone: Distinct nucleotide sequences in the sample also encode this CDR3. The chain carries TRBV7-2 and TRBJ1-4, with D perhaps TRBD1 (6 bases). The CDR3 length is 14 residues. Germline V gene sequence: CDR1 SGHTA, CDR2 FQGNSA. Deletions cut 5 bases from V and 8 bases from J, with 15 bases between. CDR3 in amino acids: CASSPDRPGEKLFF. The CDR3 coding sequence is TGTGCCAGCAGCCCAGACAGGCCAGGGGAAAAACTGTTTTTT.

This clone was seen just once. The chain is built from TRBV28 and TRBJ1-2; 7 positions agree with TRBD1. Germline V gene sequence: CDR1 MDHEN, CDR2 SYDVKM. CDR3 length: 12 residues. The junction had 2 bases not matched to a gene; V was cut back by 6 bases and J by 4 bases. The CDR3 protein is CASRGDSYGYTF. CDR3 in DNA: TGTGCCAGCAGGGGGGACAGCTATGGCTACACCTTC.

This rearrangement joins TRBV6-6 to TRBJ2-3; perhaps TRBD2 as D (5 bases). Germline CDR1 and CDR2: MNHNY and SVGAGI (reference sequence). The CDR3 consists of 15 residues. V lost 7 bases and J 0 bases, leaving 14 bases between the germline ends. The DNA for the CDR3 is TGTGCCAGCACGACTGCGGAGGCTAGCACAGATACGCAGTATTTT. It is translated as CASTTAEASTDTQYF.

The chain uses TRBV5-1 and TRBJ2-5, with D tentatively TRBD2 (6 bases). V lost 0 bases, J lost 4 bases, and 16 bases lay in between. Per the germline V gene, CDR1 is SGHRS and CDR2 is YFSETQ. The CDR3 is 16 amino acids. CDR3 bases: TGCGCCAGCAGCTTGGCGTTTTCGGGAGCAGGAGAGACCCAGTACTTC. It translates to CASSLAFSGAGETQYF.

This chain connects TRBV27 to TRBJ2-3; a weak D match, TRBD2 (5 bases). Trimming pared 2 bases from V and 2 bases from J, leaving 23 bases between. CDR3 length: 19 residues. In germline, CDR1 is MNHEY, CDR2 SMNVEV (reference sequence). Here the CDR3 reads CASSLRDQRGLYFTDTQYF. The CDR3 DNA follows: TGTGCCAGCAGTTTAAGGGATCAAAGAGGACTCTATTTCACAGATACGCAGTATTTT.

This chain joins TRBV7-9 and TRBJ2-5; 7 bases map to TRBD2. Near its end, the DNA agrees better with TRBJ2-7, so the J call may be wrong. There are 12 residues in the CDR3. CDR1 and CDR2 from the germline V gene are SEHNR and FQNEAQ (reference sequence). CDR3 sequence (DNA): TGTGCCAGCAGCTGGACTAGCTACGAGCAGTACTTC. This encodes CASSWTSYEQYF.

V and J are TRBV7-2 and TRBJ2-3, with D hard to call. V lost 5 bases, J lost 4 bases, and 10 bases lay in between. Germline CDR1 SGHTA, CDR2 FQGNSA. The CDR3 runs to 13 residues. The CDR3 nucleotides are TGTGCCAGCAGCCCCTCAAACTCAGATACGCAGTATTTT. Protein sequence: CASSPSNSDTQYF.